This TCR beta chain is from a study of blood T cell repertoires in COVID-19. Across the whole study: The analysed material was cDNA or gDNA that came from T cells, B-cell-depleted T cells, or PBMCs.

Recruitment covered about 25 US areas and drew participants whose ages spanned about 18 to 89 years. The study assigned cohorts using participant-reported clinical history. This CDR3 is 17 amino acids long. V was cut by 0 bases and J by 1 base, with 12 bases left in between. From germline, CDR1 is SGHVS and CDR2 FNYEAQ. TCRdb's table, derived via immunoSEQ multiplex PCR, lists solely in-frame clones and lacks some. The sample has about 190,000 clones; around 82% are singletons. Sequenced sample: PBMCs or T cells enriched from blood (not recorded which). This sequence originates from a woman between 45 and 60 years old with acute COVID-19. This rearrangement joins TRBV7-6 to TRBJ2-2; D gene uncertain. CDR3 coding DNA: TGTGCCAGCAGCTTAGCGGGTAGCCGTCAGAACACCGGGGAGCTGTTTTTT. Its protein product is CASSLAGSRQNTGELFF.